A single sample gave rise to the 12 T cell receptor beta chains below, sequenced in a study of response to subunit inactivated influenza vaccine. TCRdb analysed the RT-PCR reads with MiXCR anew, one entry per CDR3 protein. The profile covers about 500,000 distinct CDR3 sequences, with around 13% appearing a single time and about an eighth taken by the ten largest. The sequencing used PBMCs from blood, collected 40 to 50 days after vaccination. The receptors derive from a man aged 50-59 years who received an inactivated influenza vaccine.

CDR3 coding DNA: TGTGCCAGCAGTGAAGCGGGCCTTAGCGGCAATGAGCAGTTCTTC. Encoded protein: CASSEAGLSGNEQFF. The chain recombines TRBV2 with TRBJ2-1, with D perhaps matching TRBD2 (6 bases). Germline assignment: CDR1 SNHLY and CDR2 FYNNEI. V was cut by 0 bases and J by 6 bases, with 12 bases left in between. The CDR3 consists of 15 residues.

This chain connects TRBV20-1 to TRBJ2-7; D could derive from TRBD1 or TRBD2 (6 bases each). With 6 bases removed from V and 2 bases from J, the gap between germline ends came to 20 bases. The CDR3 is 15 amino acids. Germline loops: CDR1 DFQATT, CDR2 SNEGSKA (reference sequence). The chain's CDR3 is CSARPHREAPYEQYF. The CDR3 region has the DNA TGCAGTGCGCGCCCCCACAGGGAGGCCCCCTACGAGCAGTACTTC.

This clonotype came up many times. The V gene is TRBV9, the J gene TRBJ1-1; no reliable D call. Trimming removed 0 bases from V and 4 bases from J, with 7 bases in between. The CDR3 spans 13 residues. Germline assignment: CDR1 SGDLS and CDR2 YYNGEE. Here the CDR3 DNA reads TGTGCCAGCAGCGTAGACAGTGGCACTGAAGCTTTCTTT. Protein product: CASSVDSGTEAFF.

Many counts were recorded for this clonotype. This sequence joins TRBV29-1 and TRBJ2-1, with 7 bases identical to TRBD2. There are 13 residues in the CDR3. The V segment lost 4 bases and the J segment 3 bases; nucleotides outside the gene matches: 3. Germline V gene lookup returns CDR1 SQVTM and CDR2 ANQGSEA. The CDR3 sequence is CSVAERGYNEQFF. The CDR3 nucleotides read TGCAGCGTTGCCGAGCGGGGCTACAATGAGCAGTTCTTC.

V usage is TRBV5-1 and J usage is TRBJ2-3; 8 bases fit TRBD1. CDR3 length: 16 amino acids. The V and J ends lost 5 bases and 4 bases, in that order; junction bases with no gene match: 12. Germline CDR1 reads SGHRS; CDR2 reads YFSETQ. CDR3 region: CASSTDPAGGPDTQYF. CDR3 coding DNA: TGCGCCAGCAGTACCGACCCTGCAGGGGGCCCAGATACGCAGTATTTT.

This clonotype occurred a few times. The chain has TRBV15 and TRBJ2-2; D gene unclear. Germline CDR1 LNHNV, CDR2 YYDKDF (reference sequence). The CDR3 has 13 residues. Trimming cost V 9 bases and J 6 bases, with 14 bases left between them. The CDR3 spells CATRRSGAGELFF. In nucleotides, the CDR3 is TGTGCCACTAGACGATCGGGCGCCGGGGAGCTGTTTTTT. The entire variable domain, with the rest obtained from reference TRBV15 and TRBJ2-2, is as follows: DAMVIQNPRYQVTQFGKPVTLSCSQTLNHNVMYWYQQKSSQAPKLLFHYYDKDFNNEADTPDNFQSRRPNTSFCFLDIRSPGLGDTAMYLCATRRSGAGELFFGEGSRLTVL.

This clonotype was observed a few times. The V call is TRBV6-1, the J call TRBJ1-2, with D maybe TRBD1 (6 bases). Trimming removed 1 base at V and 7 bases at J, with 10 bases between. The CDR3 loop spans 13 amino acids. Germline assignment: CDR1 MNHNS and CDR2 SASEGT. As DNA, the CDR3 is TGTGCCAGCAGTGAAGTACAGGGCTTTGGCTACACCTTC. Its protein product is CASSEVQGFGYTF.

This clonotype was detected a few times. The gene calls are TRBV5-1 and TRBJ2-3, with 7 bases identical to TRBD2. Germline trimming cut 4 bases from V and 2 bases from J; bases unmatched to any gene: 7. From germline, CDR1 is SGHRS and CDR2 YFSETQ. The CDR3 is 15 amino acids. The CDR3: CASSTSGTNTDTQYF. The CDR3 nucleotides read TGCGCCAGCAGCACGTCCGGGACTAACACAGATACGCAGTATTTT. The full variable domain, its missing parts supplied by reference TRBV5-1 and TRBJ2-3, is KAGVTQTPRYLIKTRGQQVTLSCSPISGHRSVSWYQQTPGQGLQFLFEYFSETQRNKGNFPGRFSGRQFSNSRSEMNVSTLELGDSALYLCASSTSGTNTDTQYFGPGTRLTVL.

This clonotype appeared a few times. The chain uses TRBV24-1 and TRBJ2-1; the match to TRBD2 covers 12 bases. The CDR3 loop spans 16 amino acids. V shed 9 bases and J 5 bases; nucleotides not matched to a gene: 10. Germline V gene sequence: CDR1 KGHDR, CDR2 SFDVKD. CDR3 region: CATEGTSGRPNNEQFF. The CDR3 DNA is TGTGCCACCGAAGGAACTAGCGGGAGGCCAAACAATGAGCAGTTCTTC.

This chain connects TRBV4-3 to TRBJ2-2, with D unresolved. The V and J ends lost 1 base and 1 base respectively, with 7 bases between them. The CDR3 has 15 residues. Germline CDR1 LGHNA, CDR2 YSLEER. The CDR3 region is CASSQAAMNTGELFF. As DNA, the CDR3 is TGCGCCAGCAGCCAAGCCGCGATGAACACCGGGGAGCTGTTTTTT.

The chain joins TRBV7-9 to TRBJ2-7; 9 bases are shared with TRBD1. Germline loops: CDR1 SEHNR, CDR2 FQNEAQ (reference sequence). V gave up 4 bases and J gave up 7 bases; unmatched junction bases: 8. The CDR3 sequence is 14 residues long. The DNA of the CDR3 is TGTGCCAGCAGCTCCCTTGACAGGGGGAAGGAGCAGTACTTC. As protein: CASSSLDRGKEQYF. The full variable domain, its missing parts supplied by reference TRBV7-9 and TRBJ2-7, is DTGVSQNPRHKITKRGQNVTFRCDPISEHNRLYWYRQTLGQGPEFLTYFQNEAQLEKSRLLSDRFSAERPKGSFSTLEIQRTEQGDSAMYLCASSSLDRGKEQYFGPGTRLTVT.

On this clonotype: A single base separates this from a much larger clone, so it may be a read error. This chain links TRBV5-5 with TRBJ2-1; D is unresolved. This CDR3 spans 15 amino acids. CDR1 is SGHKS, CDR2 YYEKEE, per germline (reference sequence). The CDR3 spells CASSLPLVSYNEEFF. The CDR3 DNA follows: TGTGCCAGCAGCTTGCCCCTAGTTTCCTACAATGAGGAGTTCTTC.